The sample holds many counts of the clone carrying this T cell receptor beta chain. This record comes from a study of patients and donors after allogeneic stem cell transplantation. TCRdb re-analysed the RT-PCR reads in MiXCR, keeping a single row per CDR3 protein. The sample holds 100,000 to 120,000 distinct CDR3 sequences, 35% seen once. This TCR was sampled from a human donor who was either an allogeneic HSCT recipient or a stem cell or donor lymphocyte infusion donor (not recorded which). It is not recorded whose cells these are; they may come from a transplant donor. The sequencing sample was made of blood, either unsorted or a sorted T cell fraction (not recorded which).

CDR3 loop: CSAGPSYRADEQFF. The CDR3 region has the DNA TGCAGTGCTGGCCCTTCTTACAGGGCAGATGAGCAGTTCTTC. The chain has TRBV20-1 and TRBJ2-1; a possible D gene is TRBD1 (6 bases). Per the germline V gene, CDR1 is DFQATT and CDR2 is SNEGSKA (reference sequence). The CDR3 is 14 residues long. V was trimmed by 5 bases and J by 8 bases, leaving 19 bases between them.